A single sample gave rise to the 2 T cell receptor beta chains below, sequenced in a study of blood T cell repertoires in COVID-19. Profiled with immunoSEQ multiplex PCR; TCRdb holds only in-frame clones, not every one. The sample holds about 22,000 clones, roughly 83% seen once. The sequenced sample consisted of peripheral blood. These receptors came from a man in his 70s with acute or convalescent COVID-19.

The genes are TRBV2 and TRBJ2-1; no definite D call. The V gene lost 7 bases and the J gene lost 4 bases, with 11 bases spanning the gap. This CDR3 is built from 13 residues. The germline V gene has CDR1 SNHLY and CDR2 FYNNEI. The CDR3 DNA sequence: TGTGCCAGCAAACCCAACAATTACAATGAGCAGTTCTTC. Protein product: CASKPNNYNEQFF.

The chain is built from TRBV10-3 and TRBJ1-2, with 9 nucleotides matching TRBD1. The CDR3 consists of 13 residues. V shed 5 bases, J shed 6 bases, and the junction held 4 bases outside the gene matches. Germline CDR1 ENHRY, CDR2 SYGVKD. The CDR3 sequence is CAISNRGQDGYTF. CDR3 in DNA: TGTGCCATCAGTAACAGGGGGCAGGATGGCTACACCTTC.